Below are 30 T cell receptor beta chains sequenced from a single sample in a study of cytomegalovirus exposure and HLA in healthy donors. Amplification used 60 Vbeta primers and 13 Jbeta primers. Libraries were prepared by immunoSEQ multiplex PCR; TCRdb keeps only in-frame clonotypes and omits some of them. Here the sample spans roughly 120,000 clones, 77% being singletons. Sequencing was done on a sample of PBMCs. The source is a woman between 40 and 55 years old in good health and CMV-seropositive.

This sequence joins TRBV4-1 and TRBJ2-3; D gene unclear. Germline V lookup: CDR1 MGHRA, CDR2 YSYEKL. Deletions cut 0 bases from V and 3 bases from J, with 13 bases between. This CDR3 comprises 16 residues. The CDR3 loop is CASSQDKRSGTDTQYF. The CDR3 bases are TGCGCCAGCAGCCAAGATAAAAGGTCCGGGACAGATACGCAGTATTTT.

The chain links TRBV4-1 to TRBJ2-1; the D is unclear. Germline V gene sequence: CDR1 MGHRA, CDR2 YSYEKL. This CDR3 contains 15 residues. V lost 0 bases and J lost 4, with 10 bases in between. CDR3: CASSQELAAYNEQFF. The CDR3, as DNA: TGCGCCAGCAGCCAAGAGCTGGCGGCTTACAATGAGCAGTTCTTC.

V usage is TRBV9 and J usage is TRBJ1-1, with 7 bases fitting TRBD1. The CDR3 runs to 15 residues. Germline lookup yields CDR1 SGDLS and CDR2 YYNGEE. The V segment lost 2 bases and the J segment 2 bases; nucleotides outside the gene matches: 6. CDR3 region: CASSVHTGANTEAFF. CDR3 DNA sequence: TGTGCCAGCAGCGTTCACACAGGGGCAAACACTGAAGCTTTCTTT.

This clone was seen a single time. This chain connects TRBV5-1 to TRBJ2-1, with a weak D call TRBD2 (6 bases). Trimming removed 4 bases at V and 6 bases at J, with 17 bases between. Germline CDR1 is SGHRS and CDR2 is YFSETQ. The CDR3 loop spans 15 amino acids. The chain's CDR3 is CASSPLLSGPNEQFF. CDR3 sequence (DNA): TGCGCCAGCAGCCCACTCCTTAGCGGCCCCAATGAGCAGTTCTTC.

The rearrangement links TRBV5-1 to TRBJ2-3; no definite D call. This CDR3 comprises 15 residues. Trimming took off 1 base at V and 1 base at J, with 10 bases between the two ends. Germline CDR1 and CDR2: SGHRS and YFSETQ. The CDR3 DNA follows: TGCGCCAGCAGCTTGCAACACCGGGGCACAGATACGCAGTATTTT. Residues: CASSLQHRGTDTQYF.

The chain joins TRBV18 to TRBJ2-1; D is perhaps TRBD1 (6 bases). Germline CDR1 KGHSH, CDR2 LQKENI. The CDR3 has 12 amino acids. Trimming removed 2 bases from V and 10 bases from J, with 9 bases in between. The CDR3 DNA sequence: TGTGCCAGCTCACCAACCGGGACAGAGCAGTTCTTC. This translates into CASSPTGTEQFF.

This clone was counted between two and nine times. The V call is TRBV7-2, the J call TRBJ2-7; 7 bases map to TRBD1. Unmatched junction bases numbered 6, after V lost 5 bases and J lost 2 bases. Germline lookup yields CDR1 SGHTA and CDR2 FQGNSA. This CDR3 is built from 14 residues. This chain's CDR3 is CASSKNRGTYEQYF. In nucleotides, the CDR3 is TGTGCCAGCAGCAAAAACAGGGGCACCTACGAGCAGTACTTC.

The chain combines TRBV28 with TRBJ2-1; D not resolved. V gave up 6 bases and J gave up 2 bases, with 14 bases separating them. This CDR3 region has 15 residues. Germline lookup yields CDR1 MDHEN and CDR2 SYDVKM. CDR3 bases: TGTGCCAGCAGGTCTATATCACGAACCTACAATGAGCAGTTCTTC. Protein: CASRSISRTYNEQFF.

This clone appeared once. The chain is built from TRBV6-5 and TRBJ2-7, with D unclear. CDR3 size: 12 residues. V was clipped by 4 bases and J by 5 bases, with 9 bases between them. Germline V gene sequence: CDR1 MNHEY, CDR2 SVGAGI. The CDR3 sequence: CASSSSLDEQYF. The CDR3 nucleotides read TGTGCCAGCAGTTCCAGTTTGGACGAGCAGTACTTC.

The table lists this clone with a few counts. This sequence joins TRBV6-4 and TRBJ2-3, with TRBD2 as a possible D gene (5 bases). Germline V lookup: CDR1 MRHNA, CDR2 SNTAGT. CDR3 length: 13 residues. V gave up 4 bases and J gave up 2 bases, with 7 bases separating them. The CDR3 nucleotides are TGTGCCAGCAGTGTGGACTTCACAGATACGCAGTATTTT. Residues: CASSVDFTDTQYF.

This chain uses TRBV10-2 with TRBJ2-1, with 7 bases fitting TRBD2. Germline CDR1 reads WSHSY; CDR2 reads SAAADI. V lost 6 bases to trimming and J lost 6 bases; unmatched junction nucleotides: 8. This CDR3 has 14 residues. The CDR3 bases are TGCGCCAGCAGACCCACTAGCGCGGGCAATGAGCAGTTCTTC. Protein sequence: CASRPTSAGNEQFF.

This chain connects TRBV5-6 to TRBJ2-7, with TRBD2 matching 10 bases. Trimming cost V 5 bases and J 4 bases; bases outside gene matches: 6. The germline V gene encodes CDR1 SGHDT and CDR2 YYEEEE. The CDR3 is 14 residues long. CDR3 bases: TGTGCCAGCAGGTATGCTAGCGGGAGTTACGAGCAGTACTTC. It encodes CASRYASGSYEQYF.

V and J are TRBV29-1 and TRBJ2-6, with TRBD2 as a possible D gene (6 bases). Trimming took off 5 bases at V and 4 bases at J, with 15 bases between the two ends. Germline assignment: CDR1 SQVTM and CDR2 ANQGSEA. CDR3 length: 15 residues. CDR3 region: CSVYLEGAGANVLTF. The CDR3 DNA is TGCAGCGTTTATTTGGAGGGCGCGGGGGCCAACGTCCTGACTTTC.

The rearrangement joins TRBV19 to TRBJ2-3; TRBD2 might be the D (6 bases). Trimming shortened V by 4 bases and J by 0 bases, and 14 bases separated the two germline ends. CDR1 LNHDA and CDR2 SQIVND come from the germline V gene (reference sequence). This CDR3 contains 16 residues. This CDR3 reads CASSNRARGSTDTQYF. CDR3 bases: TGTGCCAGTAGTAACCGCGCGCGGGGAAGCACAGATACGCAGTATTTT.

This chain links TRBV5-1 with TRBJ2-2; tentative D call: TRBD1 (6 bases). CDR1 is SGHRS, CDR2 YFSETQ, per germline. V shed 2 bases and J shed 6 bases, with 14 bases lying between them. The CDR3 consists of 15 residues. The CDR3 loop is CASSLLAGVPGELFF. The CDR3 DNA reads TGCGCCAGCAGCTTATTGGCAGGGGTCCCCGGGGAGCTGTTTTTT.

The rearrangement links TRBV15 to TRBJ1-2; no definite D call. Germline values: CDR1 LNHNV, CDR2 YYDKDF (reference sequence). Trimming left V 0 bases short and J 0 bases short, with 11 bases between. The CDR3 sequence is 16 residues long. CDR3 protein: CATSRDLAAANYGYTF. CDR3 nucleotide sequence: TGTGCCACCAGCAGAGATCTAGCAGCAGCTAACTATGGCTACACCTTC. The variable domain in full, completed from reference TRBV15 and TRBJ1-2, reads DAMVIQNPRYQVTQFGKPVTLSCSQTLNHNVMYWYQQKSSQAPKLLFHYYDKDFNNEADTPDNFQSRRPNTSFCFLDIRSPGLGDTAMYLCATSRDLAAANYGYTFGSGTRLTVV.

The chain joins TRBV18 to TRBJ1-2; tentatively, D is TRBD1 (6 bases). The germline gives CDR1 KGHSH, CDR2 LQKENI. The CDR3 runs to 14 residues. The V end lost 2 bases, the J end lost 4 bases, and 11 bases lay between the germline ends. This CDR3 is CASSPGGKSYGYTF. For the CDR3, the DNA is TGTGCCAGCTCACCAGGGGGCAAGAGCTATGGCTACACCTTC.

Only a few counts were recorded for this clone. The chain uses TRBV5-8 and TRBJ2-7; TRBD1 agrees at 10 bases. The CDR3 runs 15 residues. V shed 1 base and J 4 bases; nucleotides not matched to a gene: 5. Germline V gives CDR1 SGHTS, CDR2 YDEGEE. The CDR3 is CASSLRDRGYYEQYF. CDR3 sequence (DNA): TGTGCCAGCAGCTTGAGGGACAGGGGTTATTACGAGCAGTACTTC.

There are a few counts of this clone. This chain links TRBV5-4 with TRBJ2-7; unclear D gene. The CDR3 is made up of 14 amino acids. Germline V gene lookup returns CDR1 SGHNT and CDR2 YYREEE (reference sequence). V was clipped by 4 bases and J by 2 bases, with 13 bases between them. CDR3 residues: CASSAPGAPYEQYF. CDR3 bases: TGTGCCAGCAGCGCACCCGGAGCGCCCTACGAGCAGTACTTC.

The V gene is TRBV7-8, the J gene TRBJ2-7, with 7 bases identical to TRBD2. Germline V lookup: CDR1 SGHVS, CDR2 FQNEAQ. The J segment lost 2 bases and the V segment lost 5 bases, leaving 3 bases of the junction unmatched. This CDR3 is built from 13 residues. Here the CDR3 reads CASSRGRAYEQYF. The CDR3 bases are TGTGCCAGCAGCCGGGGGAGGGCCTACGAGCAGTACTTC.

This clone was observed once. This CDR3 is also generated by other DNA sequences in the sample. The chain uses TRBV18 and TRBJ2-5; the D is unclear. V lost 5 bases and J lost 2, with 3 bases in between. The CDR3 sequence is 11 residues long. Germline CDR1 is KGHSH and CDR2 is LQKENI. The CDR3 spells CASSSQETQYF. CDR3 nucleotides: TGTGCCAGCTCATCACAAGAGACCCAGTACTTC.

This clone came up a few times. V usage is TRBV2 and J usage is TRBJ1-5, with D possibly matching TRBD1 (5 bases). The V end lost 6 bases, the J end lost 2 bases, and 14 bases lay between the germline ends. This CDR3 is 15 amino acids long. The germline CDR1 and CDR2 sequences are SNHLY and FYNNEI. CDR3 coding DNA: TGTGCCAGCAGATCGGGGGATATAGGCAATCAGCCCCAGCATTTT. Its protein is CASRSGDIGNQPQHF.

The CDR3 reads CASSVGRYNEQFF. CDR3 nucleotide sequence: TGCGCCAGCAGTGTTGGGCGCTACAATGAGCAGTTCTTC. The chain recombines TRBV10-1 with TRBJ2-1; D uncertain. Germline V lookup: CDR1 WNHNN, CDR2 SYGVQD (reference sequence). The length of the CDR3 is 13 residues. V was clipped by 4 bases and J by 3 bases, with 7 bases between them.

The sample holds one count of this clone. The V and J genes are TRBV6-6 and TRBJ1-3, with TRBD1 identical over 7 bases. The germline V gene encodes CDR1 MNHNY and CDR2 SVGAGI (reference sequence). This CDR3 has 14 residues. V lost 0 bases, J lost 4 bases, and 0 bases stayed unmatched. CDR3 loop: CASSYSTGGNTIYF. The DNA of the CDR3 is TGTGCCAGCAGTTACTCGACAGGGGGAAACACCATATATTTT.

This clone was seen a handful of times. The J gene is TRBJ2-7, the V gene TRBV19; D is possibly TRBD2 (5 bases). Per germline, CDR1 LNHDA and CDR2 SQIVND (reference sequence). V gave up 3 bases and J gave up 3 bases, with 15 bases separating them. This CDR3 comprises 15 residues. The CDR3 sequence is CASSIRDSGIYEQYF. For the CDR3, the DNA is TGTGCCAGTAGTATTCGGGATTCTGGGATCTACGAGCAGTACTTC. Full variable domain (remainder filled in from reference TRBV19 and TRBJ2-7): DGGITQSPKYLFRKEGQNVTLSCEQNLNHDAMYWYRQDPGQGLRLIYYSQIVNDFQKGDIAEGYSVSREKKESFPLTVTSAQKNPTAFYLCASSIRDSGIYEQYFGPGTRLTVT.

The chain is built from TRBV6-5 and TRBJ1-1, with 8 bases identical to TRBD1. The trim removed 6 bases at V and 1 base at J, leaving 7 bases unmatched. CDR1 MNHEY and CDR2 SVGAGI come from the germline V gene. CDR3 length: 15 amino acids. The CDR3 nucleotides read TGTGCCAGCAGCGTTTCAGGGGGCAAGAACACTGAAGCTTTCTTT. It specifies CASSVSGGKNTEAFF.

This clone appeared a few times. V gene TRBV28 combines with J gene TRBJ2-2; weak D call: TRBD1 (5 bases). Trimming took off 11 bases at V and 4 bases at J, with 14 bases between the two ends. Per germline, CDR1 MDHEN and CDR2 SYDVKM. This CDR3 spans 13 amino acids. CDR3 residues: CACQKGRTGELFF. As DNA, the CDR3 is TGTGCCTGCCAGAAGGGGCGCACCGGGGAGCTGTTTTTT. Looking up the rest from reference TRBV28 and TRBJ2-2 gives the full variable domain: DVKVTQSSRYLVKRTGEKVFLECVQDMDHENMFWYRQDPGLGLRLIYFSYDVKMKEKGDIPEGYSVSREKKERFSLILESASTNQTSMYLCACQKGRTGELFFGEGSRLTVL.

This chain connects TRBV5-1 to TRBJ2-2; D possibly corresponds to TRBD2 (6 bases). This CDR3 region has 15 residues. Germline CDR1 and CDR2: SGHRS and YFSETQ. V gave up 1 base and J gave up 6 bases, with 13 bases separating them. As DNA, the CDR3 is TGCGCCAGCAGCTTGCAGGGCGGGAAGGCCGGGGAGCTGTTTTTT. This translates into CASSLQGGKAGELFF.

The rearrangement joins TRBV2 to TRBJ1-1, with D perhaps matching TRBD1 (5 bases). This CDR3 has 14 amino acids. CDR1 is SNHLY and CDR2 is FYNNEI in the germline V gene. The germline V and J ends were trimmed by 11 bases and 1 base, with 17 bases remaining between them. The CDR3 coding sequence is TGTGCCTCCCGGGACTCAAACTCGAACACTGAAGCTTTCTTT. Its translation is CASRDSNSNTEAFF. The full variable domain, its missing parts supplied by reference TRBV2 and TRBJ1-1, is EPEVTQTPSHQVTQMGQEVILRCVPISNHLYFYWYRQILGQKVEFLVSFYNNEISEKSEIFDDQFSVERPDGSNFTLKIRSTKLEDSAMYFCASRDSNSNTEAFFGQGTRLTVV.

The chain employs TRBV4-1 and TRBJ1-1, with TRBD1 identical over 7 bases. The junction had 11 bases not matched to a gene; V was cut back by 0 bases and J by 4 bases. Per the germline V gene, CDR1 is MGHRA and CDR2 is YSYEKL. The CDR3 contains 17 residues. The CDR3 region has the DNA TGCGCCAGCAGCCAAGATTACCAAAGGGGGCAACGCACTGAAGCTTTCTTT. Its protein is CASSQDYQRGQRTEAFF.